This TCR beta chain was observed in a study of blood T cell repertoires in COVID-19. TCRdb keeps only in-frame clones here, not all; method: immunoSEQ multiplex PCR. Among about 200,000 clones listed, roughly 79% were seen once. There are 14 residues in the CDR3. V dropped 3 bases and J dropped 0 bases, with 9 bases sitting between them. Germline values: CDR1 GTSNPN, CDR2 SVGIG (reference sequence). The receptor's source is a man aged 35-49 years who had recovered from COVID-19. V and J are TRBV30 and TRBJ2-1; D unclear. The sample was PBMCs or T cells enriched from blood (not recorded which). The CDR3 nucleotides read TGTGCCTGGAGCTGGTCGAGCTCCTACAATGAGCAGTTCTTC. Translated: CAWSWSSSYNEQFF.